The next 15 T cell receptor beta chains were all read from a single sample in a study of cytomegalovirus exposure and HLA in healthy donors. The PCR had 60 Vbeta and 13 Jbeta primers. Only in-frame clones appear in the TCRdb table, and some are missing; sequencing was by immunoSEQ multiplex PCR. The sample includes fewer than 120,000 clones, over 60% of them seen just once. The sample consisted of PBMCs. These receptors came from a woman under 40 in good health and CMV-seronegative.

The V call is TRBV4-3, the J call TRBJ1-1, with D possibly TRBD1 on 6 matching bases. In germline, CDR1 is LGHNA, CDR2 YSLEER. The germline V and J ends were trimmed by 0 bases and 0 bases, with 11 bases remaining between them. This CDR3 region has 16 residues. CDR3 in DNA: TGCGCCAGCAGCCAAGACCACAGGGAAATGAACACTGAAGCTTTCTTT. It yields the protein CASSQDHREMNTEAFF.

This clone was observed once. The gene calls are TRBV4-2 and TRBJ2-7, with 11 nucleotides matching TRBD1. The junction had 10 bases not matched to a gene; V was cut back by 1 base and J by 8 bases. Germline CDR1 LGHNA, CDR2 YNFKEQ. The CDR3 length is 16 residues. CDR3 in DNA: TGTGCCAGCAGCCAAGTCTCCGGGACAGGGGGGTTCAAGCAGTACTTC. This gives the protein CASSQVSGTGGFKQYF.

This chain joins TRBV29-1 and TRBJ1-6; TRBD1 aligns across 7 bases. After removal of 5 bases from V and 7 bases from J, the junction contained 5 bases not matched to a gene. The germline CDR1 and CDR2 sequences are SQVTM and ANQGSEA. The CDR3 has 13 residues. CDR3 protein: CSVSRDSNSPLHF. The CDR3 coding sequence is TGCAGCGTTAGCCGGGACAGCAATTCACCCCTCCACTTT.

This chain links TRBV5-4 with TRBJ1-1; D perhaps matches TRBD1 (6 bases). Trimming stripped 3 bases from V and 4 bases from J, with 16 bases between. Germline V CDR1 and CDR2: SGHNT, YYREEE (reference sequence). This CDR3 is built from 15 residues. CDR3 sequence reads: CASSYPTGASTEAFF. For the CDR3, the DNA is TGTGCCAGCAGCTATCCGACAGGCGCTAGCACTGAAGCTTTCTTT.

The rearrangement uses TRBV28 and TRBJ1-3; TRBD1 might be the D (5 bases). Germline lookup yields CDR1 MDHEN and CDR2 SYDVKM. The V gene lost 5 bases and the J gene lost 1 base, with 12 bases spanning the gap. The CDR3 is 15 amino acids. CDR3 DNA sequence: TGTGCCAGCAGTCGAAGGGGTGTTTCTGGAAACACCATATATTTT. Residues: CASSRRGVSGNTIYF.

The rearrangement uses TRBV29-1 and TRBJ1-1; D remains ambiguous. The CDR3 extends over 12 amino acids. Germline CDR1 reads SQVTM; CDR2 reads ANQGSEA. Trimming shortened V by 0 bases and J by 2 bases, and 4 bases separated the two germline ends. CDR3 DNA: TGCAGCGTTGAAGATAAAAACACTGAAGCTTTCTTT. Its protein is CSVEDKNTEAFF.

CDR3 nucleotide sequence: TGTGCCAGCAGTCGTGACTTGAACACTGAAGCTTTCTTT. Protein: CASSRDLNTEAFF. This chain uses TRBV2 with TRBJ1-1; D uncertain. The CDR3 runs to 13 residues. The germline V gene encodes CDR1 SNHLY and CDR2 FYNNEI. Trimming took off 5 bases at V and 0 bases at J, with 7 bases between the two ends.

This chain links TRBV29-1 with TRBJ2-5; D might be TRBD1 (6 bases). V lost 7 bases and J lost 1, with 13 bases in between. The CDR3 loop spans 13 amino acids. CDR1 and CDR2 (germline): SQVTM, ANQGSEA. Here the CDR3 DNA reads TGCAGCGAACCGGGACACCTCCAAGAGACCCAGTACTTC. Translating gives CSEPGHLQETQYF.

J is TRBJ1-1 and V is TRBV6-5, with D possibly TRBD1 on 6 matching bases. Germline V gene data show CDR1 as MNHEY and CDR2 as SVGAGI. Trimming took off 10 bases at V and 5 bases at J, with 17 bases between the two ends. The CDR3 has 13 amino acids. The CDR3 bases are TGTGCCACTATAGGGGGGGCGCAGACTGAAGCTTTCTTT. Translation gives CATIGGAQTEAFF.

The V gene is TRBV6-1, the J gene TRBJ2-7, with 11 nucleotides matching TRBD2. Germline lookup yields CDR1 MNHNS and CDR2 SASEGT. The CDR3 contains 15 residues. Losses at the gene ends were 1 base for V and 7 bases for J; bases not matched to a gene: 6. The CDR3 sequence is CASSEGPLAGVEQYF. Here the CDR3 DNA reads TGTGCCAGCAGTGAAGGTCCACTAGCGGGAGTTGAGCAGTACTTC.

This clone was found a few times. This rearrangement joins TRBV4-3 to TRBJ2-7, with 8 bases matching TRBD1. V was pared by 0 bases and J by 3 bases, with 4 bases of the junction left unmatched. This CDR3 region has 15 residues. Germline-derived CDR1 and CDR2 are LGHNA and YSLEER. The CDR3 DNA reads TGCGCCAGCAGCCAAGAAGGACAGGGCCGCTACGAGCAGTACTTC. Translating gives CASSQEGQGRYEQYF.

V gene TRBV18 combines with J gene TRBJ1-2; the D is unclear. Trimming removed 3 bases at V and 4 bases at J, with 9 bases between. CDR1 and CDR2 from the germline V gene are KGHSH and LQKENI. CDR3 size: 13 residues. CDR3 amino acids: CASSPTDLYGYTF. The CDR3 DNA is TGTGCCAGCTCACCCACAGATCTCTATGGCTACACCTTC.

V usage is TRBV6-5 and J usage is TRBJ2-2; maybe TRBD2 (6 bases). V lost 6 bases, J lost 4 bases, and 15 bases lay in between. This CDR3 contains 15 residues. Germline lookup yields CDR1 MNHEY and CDR2 SVGAGI. CDR3 sequence: CASRPKRDFTGELFF. The CDR3 DNA is TGTGCCAGCAGACCGAAGAGGGACTTCACCGGGGAGCTGTTTTTT.

The chain joins TRBV6-5 to TRBJ2-2; perhaps TRBD2 as D (6 bases). CDR1 is MNHEY, CDR2 SVGAGI, per germline. The CDR3 covers 14 residues. V was cut by 6 bases and J by 4 bases, with 12 bases left in between. CDR3 sequence: CASSGLTGTGELFF. The CDR3 coding sequence is TGTGCCAGCAGCGGACTAACTGGCACCGGGGAGCTGTTTTTT.

The chain is built from TRBV7-9 and TRBJ1-2; weak D call: TRBD1 (5 bases). Trimming pared 5 bases from V and 7 bases from J, leaving 17 bases between. Looked up from germline, CDR1 is SEHNR and CDR2 is FQNEAQ (reference sequence). The length of the CDR3 is 14 residues. This CDR3 reads CASSRLWGVGGYTF. The CDR3 bases are TGTGCCAGCAGCCGATTGTGGGGGGTTGGTGGCTACACCTTC.